The next 2 T cell receptor beta chains were all read from a single sample in a study of lymphopenia after photon versus proton radiotherapy. The protocol was immunoSEQ multiplex PCR, while the TCRdb copy is restricted to in-frame clones and leaves out a portion. The table includes 150,000 or so clones, less than 90% detected once. This material consisted of peripheral blood, taken from a patient treated with photon-based radiotherapy. The receptors derive from a man aged 45-65 years with gastric cancer.

This clone occurred a few times. The CDR3 reads CASSRQEETQYF. The CDR3 DNA sequence: TGTGCCAGCAGTCGACAGGAAGAGACCCAGTACTTC. V gene TRBV7-6 combines with J gene TRBJ2-5, with a tentative D call TRBD1 (6 bases). Trimming left V 6 bases short and J 3 bases short, with 8 bases between. This CDR3 has 12 amino acids. Per the germline V gene, CDR1 is SGHVS and CDR2 is FNYEAQ.

This chain joins TRBV6-6 and TRBJ1-2; D possibly corresponds to TRBD1 (5 bases). The CDR3 consists of 14 residues. Germline CDR1 MNHNY, CDR2 SVGAGI (reference sequence). The germline V and J ends were trimmed by 7 bases and 3 bases, with 15 bases remaining between them. The CDR3, as DNA: TGTGCCAGCAACCGTGGAGGGGTAGACTATGGCTACACCTTC. It codes for CASNRGGVDYGYTF.